The rows below give T cell receptor beta chains drawn from one sample of a study of blood T cell repertoires in COVID-19. Method: immunoSEQ multiplex PCR; TCRdb's copy keeps in-frame clones and lacks some. The table lists 55,000 to 75,000 clones, roughly nine tenths of them singletons. The specimen was peripheral blood. The receptors were gathered from a man in his 60s with acute or convalescent COVID-19. The CDR3 runs from the conserved cysteine through the conserved F or W. The D gene is left open where the match is weak. Expanded clones are given a class, and other clones once, few, many or no size at all.

cdr3_aa | cdr3_nt | clone_size | d_call | j_call | v_call
CASSPVFGLAGRGTGELFF | TGTGCCAGCAGCCCCGTATTTGGCCTTGCGGGGCGAGGGACCGGGGAGCTGTTTTTT | . | . | TRBJ2-2 | TRBV7-9
CASSLVSGVAKNIQYF | TGTGCCAGCAGCTTAGTTTCGGGGGTAGCCAAAAACATTCAGTACTTC | . | . | TRBJ2-4 | TRBV7-2
CATAGPRDSDTQYF | TGCGCCACCGCGGGCCCTCGGGATTCAGATACGCAGTATTTT | . | . | TRBJ2-3 | TRBV4-1
CASSLGRNQPQHF | TGTGCCAGCAGCTTAGGCAGAAATCAGCCCCAGCATTTT | . | . | TRBJ1-5 | TRBV11-2
CASSQALGGPQHF | TGCGCCAGCAGCCAAGCCCTAGGTGGGCCCCAGCATTTT | . | . | TRBJ1-5 | TRBV4-1
CASSLIPGQGYGYTF | TGTGCCAGCAGCTTGATACCGGGACAGGGATATGGCTACACCTTC | . | TRBD1 | TRBJ1-2 | TRBV7-3
CASSPRGTGVSMNTEAFF | TGTGCCAGCTCACCAAGAGGCACAGGGGTCAGCATGAACACTGAAGCTTTCTTT | . | TRBD1 | TRBJ1-1 | TRBV18
CASSVPDSQETQYF | TGCGCCAGCAGTGTCCCGGACAGCCAAGAGACCCAGTACTTC | . | . | TRBJ2-5 | TRBV10-2
CASSITWTGELFF | TGTGCCAGTAGTATCACTTGGACCGGGGAGCTGTTTTTT | . | . | TRBJ2-2 | TRBV19
CASSLNTPNYGYTF | TGTGCCAGCAGCTTGAATACTCCTAACTATGGCTACACCTTC | . | . | TRBJ1-2 | TRBV7-9
CASSEARQNSPLHF | TGTGCCAGCAGTGAGGCAAGACAGAATTCACCCCTCCACTTT | . | . | TRBJ1-6 | TRBV2
CASSSRTGEEANEKLFF | TGTGCCAGCAGCTCCCGGACAGGGGAGGAGGCTAATGAAAAACTGTTTTTT | . | TRBD1 | TRBJ1-4 | TRBV11-2
CASSLVTSSYEQYF | TGTGCCAGCAGCTTAGTGACTAGCTCGTACGAGCAGTACTTC | . | TRBD2 | TRBJ2-7 | TRBV7-2
CASSSYNEKLFF | TGTGCCAGCAGTTCTTATAATGAAAAACTGTTTTTT | . | . | TRBJ1-4 | TRBV27
CSARGDTEAFF | TGCAGTGCTAGAGGCGACACTGAAGCTTTCTTT | . | . | TRBJ1-1 | TRBV20-1
CASSVMGQGNYGYTF | TGTGCCAGCAGCGTCATGGGACAGGGGAACTATGGCTACACCTTC | once | TRBD1 | TRBJ1-2 | TRBV9
CASSEITGVLGFF | TGTGCCAGCAGTGAGATTACAGGGGTTCTGGGGTTCTTC | . | TRBD1 | TRBJ2-1 | TRBV2
CASSPLVRSGTGALSDTQYF | TGTGCCAGCAGCCCCCTGGTGCGGTCCGGGACAGGGGCGTTGTCAGATACGCAGTATTTT | once | TRBD1 | TRBJ2-3 | TRBV7-6
CASSSQQVPLFF | TGTGCCAGCTCATCCCAACAGGTACCCCTTTTCTTC | few | . | TRBJ2-1 | TRBV18
CSGETQEEQFF | TGCAGTGGGGAGACGCAGGAGGAGCAGTTCTTC | . | . | TRBJ2-1 | TRBV20-1
CASSQQTGKNTEAFF | TGTGCCAGCAGCCAACAGACAGGAAAGAACACTGAAGCTTTCTTT | once | . | TRBJ1-1 | TRBV5-4
CASSKGGECNSPLHF | TGTGCCAGCAGCAAAGGGGGGGAATGTAATTCACCCCTCCACTTT | . | . | TRBJ1-6 | TRBV21-1
CASSYAGDTDTQYF | TGCGCCAGCAGCTACGCAGGGGATACAGATACGCAGTATTTT | . | . | TRBJ2-3 | TRBV5-1
CASSQPRGVGHTEAFF | TGCGCCAGCAGCCAACCTCGGGGGGTCGGGCACACTGAAGCTTTCTTT | . | . | TRBJ1-1 | TRBV4-1
CASSEGVAGFQETQYF | TGTGCCAGCAGTGAAGGTGTAGCGGGGTTCCAAGAGACCCAGTACTTC | . | TRBD2 | TRBJ2-5 | TRBV6-1
CAGQTGKNIQYF | TGTGCCGGTCAGACAGGGAAAAACATTCAGTACTTC | . | TRBD1 | TRBJ2-4 | TRBV6-6
CSASSGSGGNTIYF | TGCAGTGCTAGTTCCGGGTCCGGTGGAAACACCATATATTTT | . | . | TRBJ1-3 | TRBV20-1
CASLTGGGTEAFF | TGTGCCAGCCTCACAGGGGGAGGCACTGAAGCTTTCTTT | . | TRBD1 | TRBJ1-1 | TRBV12-3/TRBV12-4
CASRTTGRAFF | TGTGCCAGCAGAACGACAGGGCGAGCTTTCTTT | . | TRBD1 | TRBJ1-1 | TRBV6-5
CASSPGGGLAGAYEQYF | TGTGCCAGCAGCCCCGGTGGAGGACTAGCGGGAGCCTACGAGCAGTACTTC | . | TRBD2 | TRBJ2-7 | TRBV4-2
CASSLSGTGANEKLFF | TGTGCCAGCAGCCTCTCCGGGACAGGGGCTAATGAAAAACTGTTTTTT | . | TRBD1 | TRBJ1-4 | TRBV7-6
CASSPTVGSYQPQHF | TGTGCCAGCAGCCCCACGGTGGGCAGTTATCAGCCCCAGCATTTT | . | . | TRBJ1-5 | TRBV3-1/TRBV3-2
CASNVWDRERGGTDTQYF | TGTGCCAGCAACGTCTGGGACAGGGAGAGGGGCGGGACAGATACGCAGTATTTT | . | TRBD1 | TRBJ2-3 | TRBV2